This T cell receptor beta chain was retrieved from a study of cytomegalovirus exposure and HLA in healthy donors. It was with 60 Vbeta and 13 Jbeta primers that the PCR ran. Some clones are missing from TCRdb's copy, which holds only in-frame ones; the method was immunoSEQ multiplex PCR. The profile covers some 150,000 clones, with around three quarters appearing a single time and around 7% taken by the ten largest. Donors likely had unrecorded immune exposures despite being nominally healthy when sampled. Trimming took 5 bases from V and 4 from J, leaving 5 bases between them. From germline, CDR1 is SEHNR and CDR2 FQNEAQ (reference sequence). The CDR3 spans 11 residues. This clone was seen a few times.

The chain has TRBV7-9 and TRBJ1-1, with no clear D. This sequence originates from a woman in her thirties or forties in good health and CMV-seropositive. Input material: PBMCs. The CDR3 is CASSELTEAFF. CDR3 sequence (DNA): TGTGCCAGCAGCGAACTCACTGAAGCTTTCTTT.